This T cell receptor beta chain is from a study of CD8 T cells in ankylosing spondylitis. The study's findings and limits: Matched ankylosing spondylitis synovial fluid reportedly showed significant enrichment of disease-linked clones. Under 10 highly homologous variants formed a TCR beta motif that appeared characteristic of ankylosing spondylitis blood.

V gave up 6 bases and J gave up 0 bases, with 12 bases separating them. CDR1 and CDR2 from the germline V gene are MNHNS and SASEGT. The CDR3 contains 15 residues. A single record per CDR3 protein comes from TCRdb applying MiXCR to the 5' RACE reads. The data contain 250,000 to 300,000 distinct CDR3 sequences, approximately 20% of them singletons. This clonotype was detected ten times or more. The antigen is undetermined. The sequenced sample was blood, either unsorted or a sorted T cell fraction (not recorded which). This TCR derives from a male donor with ankylosing spondylitis or in good health (not recorded which). The J gene is TRBJ1-5, the V gene TRBV6-1; D gene unclear. The CDR3: CASRPAAHSNQPQHF. DNA of the CDR3: TGTGCCAGCAGGCCCGCGGCTCATAGCAATCAGCCCCAGCATTTT.